Following are 21 T cell receptor beta chains from one sample sequenced in a study of cytomegalovirus exposure and HLA in healthy donors. Sequenced by immunoSEQ multiplex PCR; TCRdb stores in-frame clones only, minus some. Counted here are more than 90,000 clones, 90% to 95% occurring once; the ten biggest clones make up less than 1.5%. Material: PBMCs. The source of these receptors is a woman under 40 in good health and CMV-seropositive.

This rearrangement joins TRBV28 to TRBJ2-5; tentative D call: TRBD1 (5 bases). This CDR3 has 14 amino acids. CDR1 and CDR2 from the germline V gene are MDHEN and SYDVKM. Trimming took 6 bases from V and 2 from J, leaving 13 bases between them. The CDR3 DNA follows: TGTGCCAGCAGCCCTAGACAGCTACAAGAGACCCAGTACTTC. Translated: CASSPRQLQETQYF.

The gene calls are TRBV10-1 and TRBJ1-2, with a possible D match to TRBD1 (5 bases). CDR1 is WNHNN and CDR2 is SYGVQD in the germline V gene (reference sequence). Trimming removed 7 bases from V and 1 base from J, with 13 bases in between. This CDR3 contains 14 residues. The CDR3 DNA follows: TGCGCCAGCAAACTACAGGCGATTAACTATGGCTACACCTTC. Translation: CASKLQAINYGYTF.

The J gene is TRBJ2-7, the V gene TRBV6-1; 7 nucleotides align to TRBD2. The CDR3 contains 13 residues. Germline trimming cut 6 bases from V and 3 bases from J; bases unmatched to any gene: 5. Germline V lookup: CDR1 MNHNS, CDR2 SASEGT. DNA of the CDR3: TGTGCCAGCAGGGCGGGAGCCGTCTACGAGCAGTACTTC. Its protein is CASRAGAVYEQYF.

A remark on this clone: A read error may account for a junction end that differs from germline. The rearrangement joins TRBV12-5 to TRBJ2-5; D not certain. Per the germline V gene, CDR1 is LGHNT and CDR2 is FRNRAP. This CDR3 is 12 amino acids long. The CDR3: CNLLGNQETQYF. The CDR3 DNA reads TGCAACCTCCTTGGCAATCAAGAGACCCAGTACTTC.

The CDR3 sequence: CASSLGGWEQYF. In DNA form, the CDR3 reads TGTGCCAGCAGCCTCGGGGGGTGGGAGCAGTACTTC. The chain links TRBV7-9 to TRBJ2-7; 7 bases are shared with TRBD2. The V gene's germline CDR1 is SEHNR and CDR2 FQNEAQ (reference sequence). This CDR3 is 12 amino acids long. The junction had 5 bases not matched to a gene; V was cut back by 5 bases and J by 7 bases.

This clone was observed a handful of times. This chain links TRBV19 with TRBJ2-7, with a weak D call TRBD2 (6 bases). CDR1 LNHDA and CDR2 SQIVND come from the germline V gene (reference sequence). Trimming removed 0 bases from V and 2 bases from J, with 11 bases in between. This CDR3 is 15 amino acids long. The CDR3: CASSIEGTGAYEQYF. In DNA, the CDR3 is TGTGCCAGTAGTATAGAGGGGACTGGAGCCTACGAGCAGTACTTC.

The chain is built from TRBV19 and TRBJ2-5, with D uncertain. In germline, CDR1 is LNHDA, CDR2 SQIVND (reference sequence). CDR3 size: 13 residues. V was pared by 4 bases and J by 3 bases, with 9 bases between. For the CDR3, the DNA is TGTGCCAGTAGTACGATACTTGAAGAGACCCAGTACTTC. The encoded protein is CASSTILEETQYF.

The table lists this clone with a count of one. Germline is not matched at one junction end, which may reflect a read error. The V call is TRBV5-1, the J call TRBJ2-3, with D possibly TRBD1 on 6 matching bases. The CDR3 consists of 12 residues. Germline V gene lookup returns CDR1 SGHRS and CDR2 YFSETQ. The CDR3 nucleotides read TGCGCCAGCAGCTTTAGTACAGGGACCTCTAAGTGG. It codes for CASSFSTGTSKW. Drawing the rest from reference TRBV5-1 and TRBJ2-3, the complete variable domain is KAGVTQTPRYLIKTRGQQVTLSCSPISGHRSVSWYQQTPGQGLQFLFEYFSETQRNKGNFPGRFSGRQFSNSRSEMNVSTLELGDSALYLCASSFSTGTSKWGPGTRLTVL.

This chain uses TRBV5-1 with TRBJ1-2; tentative D call: TRBD1 (6 bases). The CDR3 extends over 11 amino acids. In germline, CDR1 is SGHRS, CDR2 YFSETQ. Trimming removed 4 bases from V and 13 bases from J, with 14 bases in between. CDR3 nucleotide sequence: TGCGCCAGCAGCCTAGGACAGTTCGTCACCTTC. Amino acids: CASSLGQFVTF.

This clone was counted once. The J gene is TRBJ1-3, the V gene TRBV11-2; D may be TRBD1 (6 bases). This CDR3 comprises 20 residues. Trimming shortened V by 0 bases and J by 0 bases, and 21 bases separated the two germline ends. Germline CDR1 and CDR2: SGHAT and FQNNGV. The DNA for the CDR3 is TGTGCCAGCAGCTTAGAAGTCGGTACAGGGTCCCTAAACTCTGGAAACACCATATATTTT. This translates into CASSLEVGTGSLNSGNTIYF.

For this clone: Other DNA sequences from this sample encode an identical CDR3 as well. This CDR3 reads CASSLSFGEQYF. DNA for the CDR3: TGTGCCAGCAGTTTATCGTTCGGCGAGCAGTACTTC. This chain uses TRBV28 with TRBJ2-7; D unresolved. Trimming left V 1 base short and J 6 bases short, with 7 bases between. The CDR3 has 12 amino acids. Germline V gene data show CDR1 as MDHEN and CDR2 as SYDVKM.

This rearrangement joins TRBV10-3 to TRBJ1-2, with 9 positions matching TRBD1. The CDR3 is 16 amino acids. CDR1 and CDR2 from the germline V gene are ENHRY and SYGVKD. Trimming at V came to 3 bases and at J to 4 bases, leaving 9 bases not matched to a gene. CDR3 sequence reads: CAISDSRRDRVYGYTF. The CDR3 DNA follows: TGTGCCATCAGTGATAGTAGGAGGGACAGGGTCTATGGCTACACCTTC.

The V and J genes are TRBV10-3 and TRBJ1-1; a possible D gene is TRBD1 (5 bases). Germline CDR1 and CDR2: ENHRY and SYGVKD. V lost 7 bases and J lost 1, with 10 bases in between. This CDR3 region has 13 residues. The CDR3 DNA is TGTGCCATCAAAGGACACAAGAACACTGAAGCTTTCTTT. The encoded protein is CAIKGHKNTEAFF.

V is TRBV5-1 and J is TRBJ1-1, with 8 bases matching TRBD1. Germline CDR1 SGHRS, CDR2 YFSETQ. This CDR3 region has 16 residues. V lost 4 bases, J lost 0 bases, and 8 bases stayed unmatched. CDR3 sequence reads: CASSPWTGSMNTEAFF. The CDR3 coding sequence is TGCGCCAGCAGCCCGTGGACAGGGAGCATGAACACTGAAGCTTTCTTT.

The V and J genes are TRBV7-2 and TRBJ1-5; 7 positions match TRBD1. The CDR3 runs 15 residues. The V segment lost 4 bases and the J segment 5 bases; nucleotides outside the gene matches: 8. The germline CDR1 and CDR2 sequences are SGHTA and FQGNSA. The CDR3 DNA follows: TGTGCCAGCAGCTCAACAGGGGATCAAGATCAGCCCCAGCATTTT. Translated: CASSSTGDQDQPQHF.

The rearrangement links TRBV7-6 to TRBJ2-7, with 8 bases lining up with TRBD1. Germline-derived CDR1 and CDR2 are SGHVS and FNYEAQ. The V and J ends lost 3 bases and 7 bases, in that order; junction bases with no gene match: 11. CDR3 length: 15 amino acids. CDR3 sequence: CASSFYGGQGPEQYF. CDR3 in DNA: TGTGCCAGCAGCTTTTATGGAGGACAGGGACCAGAGCAGTACTTC.

The chain links TRBV30 to TRBJ2-1; tentatively, D is TRBD1 (5 bases). This CDR3 comprises 17 residues. Per germline, CDR1 GTSNPN and CDR2 SVGIG (reference sequence). The V and J ends lost 0 bases and 3 bases respectively, with 18 bases between them. In nucleotides, the CDR3 is TGTGCCTGGAGTGTATGGGCAGGGCGAAACCTCTACAATGAGCAGTTCTTC. Encoded protein: CAWSVWAGRNLYNEQFF.

The J gene is TRBJ2-1, the V gene TRBV9, with D unresolved. Trimming took 1 base from V and 0 from J, leaving 11 bases between them. Germline V CDR1 and CDR2: SGDLS, YYNGEE. This CDR3 spans 16 amino acids. CDR3 in amino acids: CASSVFGLSSYNEQFF. Written as DNA, the CDR3 is TGTGCCAGCAGCGTATTTGGGCTGAGCTCCTACAATGAGCAGTTCTTC.

The gene calls are TRBV30 and TRBJ1-1; TRBD1 agrees at 8 bases. Germline V gene sequence: CDR1 GTSNPN, CDR2 SVGIG (reference sequence). The CDR3 has 14 residues. V dropped 5 bases and J dropped 6; count of bases not matched to a gene: 11. In DNA form, the CDR3 reads TGTGCCTGGGGGGTCAGGGGGCAGCGCGCTGAAGCTTTCTTT. This gives the protein CAWGVRGQRAEAFF.

This clone was seen a handful of times. The chain employs TRBV6-1 and TRBJ2-7, with 9 bases fitting TRBD2. CDR1 and CDR2 from the germline V gene are MNHNS and SASEGT. The CDR3 runs 15 residues. V trimming: 1 base; J trimming: 12 bases; junction bases outside the gene matches: 13. The CDR3 sequence: CASSEVRSVAGARYF. The CDR3 coding sequence is TGTGCCAGCAGTGAAGTGAGGTCGGTAGCGGGAGCCCGGTACTTC.

The V and J genes are TRBV9 and TRBJ2-5; 8 bases fit TRBD1. Trimming took 0 bases from V and 5 from J; bases not matched to a gene: 6. Germline CDR1 reads SGDLS; CDR2 reads YYNGEE. This CDR3 has 15 amino acids. Here the CDR3 reads CASSVAAGGAETQYF. As DNA, the CDR3 is TGTGCCAGCAGCGTAGCCGCAGGGGGCGCTGAGACCCAGTACTTC. Filled out from reference TRBV9 and TRBJ2-5, the complete variable domain reads DSGVTQTPKHLITATGQRVTLRCSPRSGDLSVYWYQQSLDQGLQFLIQYYNGEERAKGNILERFSAQQFPDLHSELNLSSLELGDSALYFCASSVAAGGAETQYFGPGTRLLVL.